This TCR beta chain originates from a study of T cell repertoires in cytomegalovirus infection. Germline V gene lookup returns CDR1 MDHEN and CDR2 SYDVKM. CDR3 length: 18 residues. The ends lost 5 bases at V and 1 base at J; junction bases unmatched: 14. One entry per CDR3 protein, called by TCRdb with MiXCR from the reads. The table shows approximately 180,000 distinct CDR3 sequences, with roughly 9% occurring only once. This clonotype has only a few counts. The rearrangement uses TRBV28 and TRBJ1-5; 7 bases are shared with TRBD1. Sample: PBMCs. The TCR sequence derives from a human donor in good health (CMV status not recorded). Some clones in this sample may be carry-over from other donors' samples. CDR3 in DNA: TGTGCCAGCAGTGGCGGGACAGAAGCATCTCACAGCAATCAGCCCCAGCATTTT. This encodes CASSGGTEASHSNQPQHF.